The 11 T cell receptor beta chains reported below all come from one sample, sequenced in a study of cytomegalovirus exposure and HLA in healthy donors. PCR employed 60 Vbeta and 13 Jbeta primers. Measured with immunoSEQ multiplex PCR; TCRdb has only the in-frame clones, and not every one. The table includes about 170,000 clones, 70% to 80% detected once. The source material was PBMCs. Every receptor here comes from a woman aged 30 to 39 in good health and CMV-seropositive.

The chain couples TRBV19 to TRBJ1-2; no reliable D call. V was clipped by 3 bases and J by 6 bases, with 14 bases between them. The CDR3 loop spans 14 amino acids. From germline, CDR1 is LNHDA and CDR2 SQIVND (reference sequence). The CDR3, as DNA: TGTGCCAGTAGTATTGCGGCAGCTCCCCATGGCTACACCTTC. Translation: CASSIAAAPHGYTF.

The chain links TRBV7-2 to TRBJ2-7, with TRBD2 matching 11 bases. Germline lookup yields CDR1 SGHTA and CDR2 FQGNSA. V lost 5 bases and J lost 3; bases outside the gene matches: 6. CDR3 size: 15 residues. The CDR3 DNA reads TGTGCCAGCAGCCTTACTAGCGGGAGCAACTACGAGCAGTACTTC. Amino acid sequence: CASSLTSGSNYEQYF.

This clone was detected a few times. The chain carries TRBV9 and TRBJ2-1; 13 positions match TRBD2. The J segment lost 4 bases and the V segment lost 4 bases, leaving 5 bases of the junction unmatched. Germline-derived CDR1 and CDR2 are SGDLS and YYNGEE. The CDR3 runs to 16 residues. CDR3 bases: TGTGCCAGCAGCACCCGGACTAGCGGGAGTTACAATGAGCAGTTCTTC. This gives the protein CASSTRTSGSYNEQFF.

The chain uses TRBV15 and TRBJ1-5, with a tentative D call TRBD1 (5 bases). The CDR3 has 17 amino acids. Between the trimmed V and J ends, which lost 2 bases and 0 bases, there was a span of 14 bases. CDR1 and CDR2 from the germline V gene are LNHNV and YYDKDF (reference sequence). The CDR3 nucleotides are TGTGCCACCAGCAGACTCGGGGGGGTTCCTAGCAATCAGCCCCAGCATTTT. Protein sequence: CATSRLGGVPSNQPQHF.

The CDR3 nucleotides read TGTGCCAGCAGTTTTGAGGCTGAAGCTTTCTTT. Translated: CASSFEAEAFF. The J gene is TRBJ1-1, the V gene TRBV7-9; no clear D gene. The CDR3 length is 11 residues. Trimming pared 6 bases from V and 6 bases from J, leaving 8 bases between. From germline, CDR1 is SEHNR and CDR2 FQNEAQ (reference sequence).

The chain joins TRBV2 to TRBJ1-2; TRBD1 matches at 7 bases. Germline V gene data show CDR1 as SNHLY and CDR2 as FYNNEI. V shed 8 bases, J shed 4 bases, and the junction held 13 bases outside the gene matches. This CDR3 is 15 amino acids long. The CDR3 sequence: CASVTTAGGPYGYTF. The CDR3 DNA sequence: TGTGCCAGCGTCACAACGGCAGGGGGGCCCTATGGCTACACCTTC.

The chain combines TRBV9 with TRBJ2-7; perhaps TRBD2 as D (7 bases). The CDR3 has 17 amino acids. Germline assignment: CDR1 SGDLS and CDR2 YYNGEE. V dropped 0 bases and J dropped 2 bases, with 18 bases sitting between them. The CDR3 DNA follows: TGTGCCAGCAGCGTAGGCATTGGGGGGGCGCGAACCTACGAGCAGTACTTC. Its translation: CASSVGIGGARTYEQYF.

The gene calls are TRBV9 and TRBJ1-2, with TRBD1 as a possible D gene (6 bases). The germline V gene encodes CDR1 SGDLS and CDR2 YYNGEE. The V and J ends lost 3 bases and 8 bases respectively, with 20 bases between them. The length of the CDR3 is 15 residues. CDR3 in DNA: TGTGCCAGCAGCGACAACCCCCAGGGGTTTCGCGGCTACACCTTC. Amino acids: CASSDNPQGFRGYTF.

The CDR3 sequence is CASSYSGGMGNEQFF. CDR3 bases: TGTGCCAGCAGTTACTCGGGCGGGATGGGTAATGAGCAGTTCTTC. The chain recombines TRBV6-5 with TRBJ2-1; possible D gene TRBD2, 6 bases. Germline V lookup: CDR1 MNHEY, CDR2 SVGAGI. V lost 0 bases and J 7 bases, leaving 13 bases between the germline ends. The CDR3 runs to 15 residues.

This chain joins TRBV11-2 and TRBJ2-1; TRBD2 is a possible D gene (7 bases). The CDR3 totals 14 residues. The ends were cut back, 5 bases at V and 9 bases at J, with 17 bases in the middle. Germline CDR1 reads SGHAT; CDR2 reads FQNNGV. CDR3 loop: CASSPVGGRGEQFF. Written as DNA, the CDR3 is TGTGCCAGCAGCCCTGTGGGGGGGCGGGGTGAGCAGTTCTTC.

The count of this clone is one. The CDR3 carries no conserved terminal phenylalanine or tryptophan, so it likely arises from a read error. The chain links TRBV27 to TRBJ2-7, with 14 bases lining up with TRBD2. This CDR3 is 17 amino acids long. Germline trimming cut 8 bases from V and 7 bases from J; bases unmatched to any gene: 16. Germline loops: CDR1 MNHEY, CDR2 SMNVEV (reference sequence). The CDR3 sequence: CASCPGGLAGGRWEQYL. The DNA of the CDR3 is TGTGCCAGCTGCCCAGGAGGACTAGCGGGAGGCAGGTGGGAGCAGTACCTC.